A single sample is the source of the 19 T cell receptor beta chains below, sequenced in a study of PD-L1 blockade in urothelial cancer. The data were produced by immunoSEQ multiplex PCR, yet TCRdb's version contains in-frame clones alone and is incomplete. The sample carries some 20,000 clones, around 88% recorded once. The material was PBMCs, obtained around atezolizumab (anti-PD-L1) treatment. The receptor source for this set is a man aged 45-60 years with urothelial cancer.

The J gene is TRBJ2-1, the V gene TRBV5-3; perhaps TRBD2 as D (5 bases). TRBV5-3 is identified as an open reading frame with a role that is uncertain. This CDR3 is 14 amino acids long. Trimming left V 4 bases short and J 8 bases short, with 16 bases between. CDR3: CARSPGAEAYEQFF. The CDR3 DNA reads TGTGCCAGAAGCCCCGGAGCGGAGGCGTATGAGCAGTTCTTC.

This rearrangement joins TRBV27 to TRBJ2-5; D is possibly TRBD1 (5 bases). Germline V CDR1 and CDR2: MNHEY, SMNVEV (reference sequence). CDR3 size: 16 residues. The V and J ends lost 4 bases and 5 bases respectively, with 20 bases between them. CDR3 in amino acids: CASSYRSRGSSETQYF. The CDR3 DNA sequence: TGTGCCAGCAGTTACCGTTCAAGGGGAAGTAGCGAGACCCAGTACTTC.

The chain carries TRBV6-4 and TRBJ2-2, with 7 nucleotides matching TRBD1. V was clipped by 5 bases and J by 3 bases; unmatched bases: 6. This CDR3 region has 15 residues. Germline V CDR1 and CDR2: MRHNA, SNTAGT. CDR3 in amino acids: CASSPGTAYTGELFF. The CDR3 DNA sequence: TGTGCCAGCAGTCCCGGGACAGCCTACACCGGGGAGCTGTTTTTT.

V usage is TRBV7-3 and J usage is TRBJ2-2; TRBD2 agrees at 10 bases. The J segment lost 3 bases and the V segment lost 5 bases, leaving 6 bases of the junction unmatched. Germline CDR1 is SGHTA and CDR2 is FQGTGA. This CDR3 region has 16 residues. The CDR3 sequence: CASSQTGLADTGELFF. CDR3 bases: TGTGCCAGCAGCCAGACCGGACTAGCGGACACCGGGGAGCTGTTTTTT.

The V gene is TRBV5-5, the J gene TRBJ1-5; 8 bases fit TRBD1. In germline, CDR1 is SGHKS, CDR2 YYEKEE (reference sequence). Trimming took 2 bases from V and 1 from J; bases not matched to a gene: 2. CDR3 length: 15 residues. The CDR3 loop reads CASSLQGGSNQPQHF. The DNA of the CDR3 is TGTGCCAGCAGCTTACAGGGGGGAAGCAATCAGCCCCAGCATTTT.

The chain couples TRBV6-1 to TRBJ2-3; 9 bases are shared with TRBD1. The V and J ends lost 2 bases and 4 bases, in that order; junction bases with no gene match: 13. This CDR3 comprises 18 residues. The germline V gene encodes CDR1 MNHNS and CDR2 SASEGT. CDR3 sequence reads: CASSELLSGQGYADTQYF. The CDR3 coding sequence is TGTGCCAGCAGTGAACTGCTGTCCGGACAGGGGTACGCAGATACGCAGTATTTT.

This clone appeared a few times. J is TRBJ2-7 and V is TRBV7-8; TRBD2 matches 10 bases. Germline loops: CDR1 SGHVS, CDR2 FQNEAQ. CDR3 length: 16 residues. V lost 5 bases and J lost 4; bases outside the gene matches: 11. The CDR3 spells CASSLGQRGGQYEQYF. For the CDR3, the DNA is TGTGCCAGCAGCCTAGGTCAGCGGGGGGGCCAATACGAGCAGTACTTC.

The chain couples TRBV25-1 to TRBJ1-2; no definite D call. V was pared by 4 bases and J by 2 bases, with 14 bases between. The germline CDR1 and CDR2 sequences are MGHDK and SYGVNS. CDR3 length: 15 amino acids. Here the CDR3 reads CASSAGGPRNYGYTF. The DNA of the CDR3 is TGTGCCAGCAGTGCCGGCGGGCCGCGCAACTATGGCTACACCTTC.

In its sample, this clone was seen once. The chain uses TRBV6-5 and TRBJ2-2; 8 bases fit TRBD1. The CDR3 is 14 amino acids. V lost 6 bases to trimming and J lost 4 bases; unmatched junction nucleotides: 4. Per germline, CDR1 MNHEY and CDR2 SVGAGI. Written as DNA, the CDR3 is TGTGCCAGCAGGCCCAGGGGGCCCACCGGGGAGCTGTTTTTT. This codes for CASRPRGPTGELFF.

This chain uses TRBV6-5 with TRBJ2-2; D possibly corresponds to TRBD2 (5 bases). V lost 4 bases, J lost 4 bases, and 13 bases lay in between. The germline V gene has CDR1 MNHEY and CDR2 SVGAGI. The CDR3 extends over 15 amino acids. CDR3 in amino acids: CASSSIEGSTGELFF. CDR3 bases: TGTGCCAGCAGTTCGATCGAAGGGAGCACCGGGGAGCTGTTTTTT.

The chain has TRBV2 and TRBJ1-5; 9 bases are a match to TRBD1. The germline CDR1 and CDR2 sequences are SNHLY and FYNNEI. The CDR3 covers 15 residues. Trimming cost V 5 bases and J 7 bases; bases outside gene matches: 9. CDR3 bases: TGTGCCAGCAGTACCGGGACAGGGTTGGGCCAGCCCCAGCATTTT. Amino acids: CASSTGTGLGQPQHF.

This chain joins TRBV18 and TRBJ1-3; 8 nucleotides align to TRBD1. This CDR3 has 17 amino acids. With 5 bases clipped from V and 0 bases from J, the junction kept 9 bases outside the gene matches. In germline, CDR1 is KGHSH, CDR2 LQKENI. The CDR3, as DNA: TGTGCCAGCTCAACGACGACAGGGGAGAGCTCTGGAAACACCATATATTTT. Protein sequence: CASSTTTGESSGNTIYF.

The chain carries TRBV5-6 and TRBJ1-2; D is uncertain. The V and J ends lost 2 bases and 0 bases respectively, with 8 bases between them. This CDR3 is 14 amino acids long. The germline gives CDR1 SGHDT, CDR2 YYEEEE. CDR3: CASSLEGSNYGYTF. The CDR3 DNA reads TGTGCCAGCAGCTTAGAGGGTTCTAACTATGGCTACACCTTC.

This rearrangement joins TRBV29-1 to TRBJ1-2, with D possibly being TRBD1 (6 bases). The germline CDR1 and CDR2 sequences are SQVTM and ANQGSEA. V was trimmed by 5 bases and J by 6 bases, leaving 16 bases between them. The CDR3 is 13 amino acids. The DNA for the CDR3 is TGCAGCGTTCGGGACAATAGGAAAAATGGCTACACCTTC. It translates to CSVRDNRKNGYTF.

This chain links TRBV25-1 with TRBJ2-2; perhaps TRBD2 as D (5 bases). Trimming removed 3 bases from V and 3 bases from J, with 8 bases in between. This CDR3 region has 14 residues. Germline CDR1 reads MGHDK; CDR2 reads SYGVNS. As DNA, the CDR3 is TGTGCCAGCAGTGATCTAGCATACACCGGGGAGCTGTTTTTT. Residues: CASSDLAYTGELFF.

The CDR3 is CAWARVSGELFF. CDR3 DNA: TGTGCCTGGGCCCGGGTTTCCGGGGAGCTGTTTTTT. This chain links TRBV30 with TRBJ2-2; D call uncertain. The V end was cut by 5 bases, the J end by 6 bases, with 10 bases between. The germline V gene has CDR1 GTSNPN and CDR2 SVGIG (reference sequence). CDR3 size: 12 residues. Using reference TRBV30 and TRBJ2-2 for the parts outside the CDR3, the full variable domain is SQTIHQWPATLVQPVGSPLSLECTVEGTSNPNLYWYRQAAGRGLQLLFYSVGIGQISSEVPQNLSASRPQDRQFILSSKKLLLSDSGFYLCAWARVSGELFFGEGSRLTVL.

CDR3 protein: CASRGLAGGAYNEQFF. CDR3 sequence (DNA): TGTGCCAGTCGCGGACTAGCGGGGGGGGCCTACAATGAGCAGTTCTTC. The chain joins TRBV19 to TRBJ2-1; 15 bases match TRBD2. The V gene end was trimmed by 8 bases and the J gene end by 2 bases; junction bases not matched to a gene: 4. CDR1 is LNHDA, CDR2 SQIVND, per germline (reference sequence). This CDR3 has 16 residues. Variable domain in full (rest from reference TRBV19 and TRBJ2-1): DGGITQSPKYLFRKEGQNVTLSCEQNLNHDAMYWYRQDPGQGLRLIYYSQIVNDFQKGDIAEGYSVSREKKESFPLTVTSAQKNPTAFYLCASRGLAGGAYNEQFFGPGTRLTVL.

In this sample, this clone turned up a few times. J is TRBJ1-2 and V is TRBV7-2, with TRBD1 identical over 8 bases. The CDR3 totals 17 residues. The germline V gene has CDR1 SGHTA and CDR2 FQGNSA. With 1 base clipped from V and 7 bases from J, the junction kept 14 bases outside the gene matches. The CDR3 loop reads CASSLGSGGLTVFGYTF. For the CDR3, the DNA is TGTGCCAGCAGCTTAGGTTCAGGGGGCCTTACTGTATTTGGCTACACCTTC.

This sequence joins TRBV19 and TRBJ2-7, with TRBD1 identical over 7 bases. CDR3 length: 16 amino acids. J was trimmed by 1 base and V by 4 bases; bases with no gene match: 10. Germline V lookup: CDR1 LNHDA, CDR2 SQIVND (reference sequence). The CDR3 nucleotides read TGTGCCAGTAGTACTAGACAGGGAATTGGGTCCTACGAGCAGTACTTC. Translation gives CASSTRQGIGSYEQYF.